This entry lists 23 T cell receptor beta chains sequenced from one sample in a study of ipilimumab plus nivolumab after autologous stem cell transplantation. The table came from immunoSEQ multiplex PCR; TCRdb's copy has only in-frame clones and leaves some out. The repertoire holds roughly 25,000 clones, with about 86% as singletons. Sequenced material: PBMCs, taken in a trial of ipilimumab plus nivolumab as post-transplant consolidation. These receptor sequences come from a male donor with diffuse large B-cell lymphoma.

The chain uses TRBV19 and TRBJ1-5, with 7 bases that match TRBD1. The germline V gene has CDR1 LNHDA and CDR2 SQIVND (reference sequence). CDR3 length equals 16 residues. The V segment lost 1 base and the J segment 4 bases; nucleotides outside the gene matches: 7. The CDR3: CASSIVPGGWNQPQHF. The DNA of the CDR3 is TGTGCCAGTAGTATAGTGCCAGGGGGTTGGAATCAGCCCCAGCATTTT.

The V and J genes are TRBV4-3 and TRBJ1-4; D remains ambiguous. The germline V gene encodes CDR1 LGHNA and CDR2 YSLEER. The CDR3 contains 14 residues. Trimming stripped 3 bases from V and 7 bases from J, with 12 bases between. Here the CDR3 DNA reads TGCGCCAGCAGCCAGGTTGAGAAGGCTGAAAAACTGTTTTTT. Translating gives CASSQVEKAEKLFF.

The rearrangement joins TRBV25-1 to TRBJ2-1, with D perhaps matching TRBD2 (6 bases). CDR1 is MGHDK and CDR2 is SYGVNS in the germline V gene. V lost 4 bases, J lost 4 bases, and 20 bases lay in between. CDR3 length: 17 amino acids. CDR3 residues: CASSALLRTGEYNEQFF. In DNA, the CDR3 is TGTGCCAGCAGTGCTCTGTTGAGGACGGGGGAATACAATGAGCAGTTCTTC.

V is TRBV6-1 and J is TRBJ1-5, with a weak D call TRBD1 (6 bases). Between the trimmed V and J ends, which lost 6 bases and 5 bases, there was a span of 8 bases. The CDR3 has 12 amino acids. CDR1 is MNHNS and CDR2 is SASEGT in the germline V gene. In DNA, the CDR3 is TGTGCCAGCAGACAGGGTTATCAGCCCCAGCATTTT. This translates into CASRQGYQPQHF.

The chain couples TRBV10-3 to TRBJ1-1, with D uncertain. The germline gives CDR1 ENHRY, CDR2 SYGVKD. Trimming stripped 6 bases from V and 8 bases from J, with 4 bases between. This CDR3 comprises 9 residues. Here the CDR3 reads CAISGEAFF. The CDR3 DNA reads TGTGCCATCAGCGGAGAAGCTTTCTTT.

This chain links TRBV27 with TRBJ2-7; 8 bases agree with TRBD1. V lost 5 bases to trimming and J lost 7 bases; unmatched junction nucleotides: 7. Germline V CDR1 and CDR2: MNHEY, SMNVEV (reference sequence). The CDR3 spans 13 residues. The CDR3 here is CASSPLTGGEQYF. As DNA, the CDR3 is TGTGCCAGCAGTCCCCTTACAGGGGGTGAGCAGTACTTC.

The chain joins TRBV6-6 to TRBJ1-5; perhaps TRBD1 as D (6 bases). The CDR3 covers 13 residues. V was clipped by 7 bases and J by 1 base, with 8 bases between them. Germline V CDR1 and CDR2: MNHNY, SVGAGI (reference sequence). The CDR3 loop is CASKGGSNQPQHF. The DNA of the CDR3 is TGTGCCAGCAAGGGGGGAAGCAATCAGCCCCAGCATTTT.

The chain joins TRBV7-2 to TRBJ2-3; a weak D match, TRBD2 (7 bases). V lost 0 bases and J lost 4, with 14 bases in between. The CDR3 contains 16 residues. Germline CDR1 is SGHTA and CDR2 is FQGNSA. DNA of the CDR3: TGTGCCAGCAGCTTAGCGAGGGGGGGCGGGGCAGATACGCAGTATTTT. It yields the protein CASSLARGGGADTQYF.

This chain connects TRBV6-6 to TRBJ1-5, with D tentatively TRBD1 (5 bases). The CDR3 is 15 amino acids. The germline CDR1 and CDR2 sequences are MNHNY and SVGAGI (reference sequence). With 6 bases removed from V and 3 bases from J, the gap between germline ends came to 15 bases. The CDR3 DNA reads TGTGCCAGCAGCTACGATGGGGCCAACAATCAGCCCCAGCATTTT. Translated, it gives CASSYDGANNQPQHF.

The chain carries TRBV6-6 and TRBJ1-2; 11 bases align to TRBD1. Germline V CDR1 and CDR2: MNHNY, SVGAGI (reference sequence). After removal of 6 bases from V and 8 bases from J, the junction contained 8 bases not matched to a gene. CDR3 length: 14 residues. The CDR3, as DNA: TGTGCCAGCAGGCCGACGGGACAGGGGGTCGGCTACACCTTC. Its translation: CASRPTGQGVGYTF.

The chain links TRBV5-6 to TRBJ1-2; weak D call: TRBD1 (6 bases). CDR3 length equals 15 residues. Between the trimmed V and J ends, which lost 4 bases and 4 bases, there was a span of 17 bases. Per the germline V gene, CDR1 is SGHDT and CDR2 is YYEEEE. The CDR3 region has the DNA TGTGCCAGCAGCAGACCTCTGGGGGGCCGCTATGGCTACACCTTC. Its protein product is CASSRPLGGRYGYTF.

J is TRBJ2-7 and V is TRBV6-1; D gene ambiguous. From germline, CDR1 is MNHNS and CDR2 SASEGT. The length of the CDR3 is 16 residues. Between the trimmed V and J ends, which lost 4 bases and 6 bases, there was a span of 22 bases. This CDR3 is CASSGPVAAAPTEQYF. The CDR3, as DNA: TGTGCCAGCAGTGGGCCCGTCGCGGCAGCTCCTACCGAGCAGTACTTC.

The rearrangement links TRBV4-1 to TRBJ2-2; TRBD2 matches 13 bases. Germline trimming cut 0 bases from V and 17 bases from J; bases unmatched to any gene: 12. CDR3 length: 16 amino acids. The germline CDR1 and CDR2 sequences are MGHRA and YSYEKL. The CDR3 DNA follows: TGCGCCAGCAGCCAAGAAGTAGGACTAGCGGGGGCCCAAGTATTTTTT. It is translated as CASSQEVGLAGAQVFF.

This chain uses TRBV19 with TRBJ1-5, with D uncertain. Trimming removed 8 bases from V and 9 bases from J, with 14 bases in between. The CDR3 runs 12 residues. In germline, CDR1 is LNHDA, CDR2 SQIVND (reference sequence). Here the CDR3 DNA reads TGTGCCAGTTACGGGGAGCCCGGGCCCCAGCATTTT. This codes for CASYGEPGPQHF. The entire variable domain, with the rest obtained from reference TRBV19 and TRBJ1-5, is as follows: DGGITQSPKYLFRKEGQNVTLSCEQNLNHDAMYWYRQDPGQGLRLIYYSQIVNDFQKGDIAEGYSVSREKKESFPLTVTSAQKNPTAFYLCASYGEPGPQHFGDGTRLSIL.

This clone was seen a few times. This chain uses TRBV6-1 with TRBJ1-2, with TRBD1 matching over 7 bases. The CDR3 is 14 residues long. CDR1 and CDR2 (germline): MNHNS, SASEGT. V lost 7 bases and J lost 8; bases outside the gene matches: 13. Here the CDR3 DNA reads TGTGCCAGCACCCCGAGGGGGACAGCGAGGGGCTACACCTTC. Amino acids: CASTPRGTARGYTF.

The rearrangement uses TRBV4-1 and TRBJ1-3; D is ambiguous. The V gene lost 4 bases and the J gene lost 0 bases, with 10 bases spanning the gap. The CDR3 is 15 amino acids. CDR1 and CDR2 from the germline V gene are MGHRA and YSYEKL. The DNA for the CDR3 is TGCGCCAGCAGCCCCGAGCCTCACTCTGGAAACACCATATATTTT. Translated: CASSPEPHSGNTIYF.

This rearrangement joins TRBV18 to TRBJ2-5, with D tentatively TRBD1 or TRBD2 (5 bases each). Germline CDR1 reads KGHSH; CDR2 reads LQKENI. Deletions cut 8 bases from V and 5 bases from J, with 21 bases between. The CDR3 is 15 residues long. CDR3 region: CASAKNGDRGETQYF. CDR3 bases: TGTGCCAGCGCAAAAAACGGGGACCGCGGTGAGACCCAGTACTTC.

In its sample, this clone was seen a few times. The V gene is TRBV11-1, the J gene TRBJ1-6; 9 bases are shared with TRBD1. Trimming took 4 bases from V and 11 from J; bases not matched to a gene: 15. CDR3 length equals 17 residues. Germline V gene lookup returns CDR1 SGHAT and CDR2 FQDESV (reference sequence). Written as DNA, the CDR3 is TGTGCCAGCAGCTCAGCCGGGACAGGGTTGGTGATGGCACCCCTCCACTTT. Amino acids: CASSSAGTGLVMAPLHF.

V gene TRBV6-5 combines with J gene TRBJ2-3; no reliable D call. This CDR3 region has 14 residues. Trimming left V 5 bases short and J 1 base short, with 10 bases between. CDR1 and CDR2 from the germline V gene are MNHEY and SVGAGI. CDR3 DNA sequence: TGTGCCAGCAGTGAAAGGTGGGGCACAGATACGCAGTATTTT. Its protein product is CASSERWGTDTQYF.

V and J are TRBV5-1 and TRBJ2-3; D gene uncertain. Germline CDR1 reads SGHRS; CDR2 reads YFSETQ. The CDR3 spans 12 residues. With 2 bases removed from V and 6 bases from J, the gap between germline ends came to 7 bases. CDR3 sequence reads: CASSFAADTQYF. CDR3 nucleotides: TGCGCCAGCAGCTTCGCGGCCGATACGCAGTATTTT.

The chain uses TRBV19 and TRBJ1-2; TRBD1 is a possible D gene (5 bases). Germline CDR1 and CDR2: LNHDA and SQIVND (reference sequence). The CDR3 consists of 13 residues. V dropped 1 base and J dropped 4 bases, with 7 bases sitting between them. CDR3 DNA: TGTGCCAGTAGTATAGGACAGATCTATGGCTACACCTTC. This codes for CASSIGQIYGYTF.

This chain connects TRBV30 to TRBJ2-2; D call uncertain. This CDR3 is 14 amino acids long. Deletions cut 0 bases from V and 4 bases from J, with 9 bases between. Germline V lookup: CDR1 GTSNPN, CDR2 SVGIG (reference sequence). The CDR3, as DNA: TGTGCCTGGAGTGTAATTGGTTTCACCGGGGAGCTGTTTTTT. Protein product: CAWSVIGFTGELFF.

This clone was found once. In DNA form, the CDR3 reads TGTGCCAGTAGTGTTGGACAGGGCAGTCAAGCTGAAGCTTTCTTT. This encodes CASSVGQGSQAEAFF. The chain has TRBV19 and TRBJ1-1, with 8 nucleotides matching TRBD1. CDR3 length equals 15 residues. V was pared by 5 bases and J by 6 bases, with 11 bases of the junction left unmatched. The germline gives CDR1 LNHDA, CDR2 SQIVND (reference sequence).